These T cell receptor beta chains were read from a single sample in a study of cytomegalovirus exposure and HLA in healthy donors. The table came from immunoSEQ multiplex PCR; TCRdb's copy has only in-frame clones and leaves some out. The sample table sets out about 88,000 clones. Sequencing was done on a sample of PBMCs. The receptors originated from a girl under 18 in good health and CMV-seropositive. CDR3s include the opening cysteine and the closing phenylalanine or tryptophan. Each record gives: J gene, D gene, V gene, CDR3 protein, CDR3 DNA. D genes are given only for firm matches.

J: TRBJ1-2; D: TRBD1; V: TRBV6-1; CDR3: CASSEAPGTGNYGYTF; DNA: TGTGCCAGCAGTGAAGCCCCCGGGACAGGGAACTATGGCTACACCTTC
J: TRBJ1-1; D: -; V: TRBV6-5; CDR3: CASSYSSGEAFF; DNA: TGTGCCAGCAGTTACTCGTCAGGGGAAGCTTTCTTT
J: TRBJ2-5; D: -; V: TRBV7-9; CDR3: CASSLAVGELETQYF; DNA: TGTGCCAGCAGCTTAGCGGTCGGGGAGTTAGAGACCCAGTACTTC
J: TRBJ2-3; D: TRBD2; V: TRBV5-6; CDR3: CASRQLANPDTQYF; DNA: TGTGCCAGCAGGCAACTAGCGAATCCAGATACGCAGTATTTT
J: TRBJ1-1; D: -; V: TRBV19; CDR3: CASSIGRGWAFF; DNA: TGTGCCAGTAGTATCGGCAGGGGTTGGGCTTTCTTT
J: TRBJ1-1; D: -; V: TRBV15; CDR3: CATSRDFGQGPMNTEAFF; DNA: TGTGCCACCAGCAGAGATTTTGGGCAGGGTCCCATGAACACTGAAGCTTTCTTT
J: TRBJ1-2; D: -; V: TRBV7-7; CDR3: CASSLEEICNYGYTF; DNA: TGTGCCAGCAGCTTAGAGGAGATTTGTAACTATGGCTACACCTTC
J: TRBJ1-1; D: -; V: TRBV19; CDR3: CASSPQGENTEAFF; DNA: TGTGCCAGTAGCCCACAGGGCGAGAACACTGAAGCTTTCTTT
J: TRBJ2-5; D: TRBD2; V: TRBV6-5; CDR3: CASSYDSRGGENQYF; DNA: TGTGCCAGCAGTTACGATTCGCGGGGGGGCGAGAACCAGTACTTC
J: TRBJ2-1; D: TRBD1; V: TRBV7-3; CDR3: CASSLGTGTYNEQFF; DNA: TGTGCCAGCAGCTTAGGGACAGGGACCTACAATGAGCAGTTCTTC
J: TRBJ1-6; D: TRBD1; V: TRBV18; CDR3: CASSPEGTGYSPLHF; DNA: TGTGCCAGCTCACCCGAGGGGACAGGTTATTCACCCCTCCACTTT
J: TRBJ2-2; D: -; V: TRBV9; CDR3: CASSVDRGQGLPGELFF; DNA: TGTGCCAGCAGCGTAGATAGAGGGCAGGGGTTGCCCGGGGAGCTGTTTTTT
J: TRBJ2-2; D: TRBD2; V: TRBV7-9; CDR3: CASSSGASGGPTGELFF; DNA: TGTGCCAGCAGCTCTGGGGCTAGCGGGGGCCCCACCGGGGAGCTGTTTTTT
J: TRBJ2-7; D: -; V: TRBV5-6; CDR3: CASSATAAYEQYF; DNA: TGTGCCAGCAGTGCCACAGCGGCCTACGAGCAGTACTTC
J: TRBJ1-2; D: TRBD1; V: TRBV4-2; CDR3: CASSQATGEDYGYTF; DNA: TGTGCCAGCAGCCAAGCGACAGGGGAAGACTATGGCTACACCTTC
J: TRBJ2-5; D: -; V: TRBV27; CDR3: CASSLSARGETQYF; DNA: TGTGCCAGCAGTTTATCAGCTAGAGGGGAGACCCAGTACTTC
J: TRBJ2-3; D: TRBD2; V: TRBV7-2; CDR3: CASSQTGGRSTDTQYF; DNA: TGTGCCAGCAGCCAGACGGGGGGTAGGAGCACAGATACGCAGTATTTT
J: TRBJ1-4; D: -; V: TRBV29-1; CDR3: CSVVQSGEKLFF; DNA: TGCAGCGTTGTCCAGAGCGGTGAAAAACTGTTTTTT